The rows below give T cell receptor beta chains drawn from one sample of a study of blood T cell repertoires in COVID-19. Sequencing used immunoSEQ multiplex PCR; TCRdb keeps in-frame clones, though not all of them. The sample consists of around 170,000 clones, about four fifths of them appearing once. Material for sequencing was peripheral blood. The receptors shown here come from a man between 18 and 29 years old with active or convalescent COVID-19. CDR3s include the opening cysteine and the closing phenylalanine or tryptophan. Each record gives: D gene, V gene, J gene, clone size, CDR3 DNA, CDR3 protein. D genes are given only for firm matches. Rows may omit the clone size; those that give it use once, few, many or a size class.

D gene: TRBD1; V gene: TRBV27; J gene: TRBJ1-2; clone size: .; CDR3 DNA: TGTGCCAGCAGTTCTGGACAGGGTTTGGGCTATGGCTACACCTTC; CDR3 protein: CASSSGQGLGYGYTF
D gene: .; V gene: TRBV3-1/TRBV3-2; J gene: TRBJ1-1; clone size: .; CDR3 DNA: TGTGCCAGCAGCCAAGCTGGGGTCACAGGGCCCCTCTTCCATACTGAAGCTTTCTTT; CDR3 protein: CASSQAGVTGPLFHTEAFF
D gene: TRBD1; V gene: TRBV3-1/TRBV3-2; J gene: TRBJ2-7; clone size: .; CDR3 DNA: TGTGCCAGCACCCAGGAAGGGGGCGTAAAAGTGTACGAGCAGTACTTC; CDR3 protein: CASTQEGGVKVYEQYF
D gene: .; V gene: TRBV19; J gene: TRBJ1-2; clone size: .; CDR3 DNA: TGTGCCAGTACGAGAAGGGGTCAAACCTATGGCTACACCTTC; CDR3 protein: CASTRRGQTYGYTF
D gene: .; V gene: TRBV5-1; J gene: TRBJ2-7; clone size: .; CDR3 DNA: TGCGCCAGCAGCTTGGTGGCAGGTTTAAATGTCCAGCAGTACTTC; CDR3 protein: CASSLVAGLNVQQYF
D gene: TRBD2; V gene: TRBV29-1; J gene: TRBJ2-3; clone size: .; CDR3 DNA: TGCAGCGTTGAAAGGGCAGGGAGGGGTTCAGATACGCAGTATTTT; CDR3 protein: CSVERAGRGSDTQYF
D gene: .; V gene: TRBV25-1; J gene: TRBJ1-2; clone size: once; CDR3 DNA: TGTGCCAGCAGTGACACGGGACAACTTCCTAACGGCTACACCTTC; CDR3 protein: CASSDTGQLPNGYTF
D gene: .; V gene: TRBV5-1; J gene: TRBJ2-1; clone size: once; CDR3 DNA: TGCGCCAGCAGCCCGCTAGGGGGTGGGAACCCAGTTGAGCAGTTCTTC; CDR3 protein: CASSPLGGGNPVEQFF
D gene: TRBD1; V gene: TRBV28; J gene: TRBJ1-5; clone size: few; CDR3 DNA: TGTGCCAGCAGTTCAGGGGGGCCCCAGCATTTT; CDR3 protein: CASSSGGPQHF
D gene: TRBD2; V gene: TRBV10-3; J gene: TRBJ2-7; clone size: .; CDR3 DNA: TGTGCCACTCAGCGGGAGTTATCCCTCCAGCAGTACTTC; CDR3 protein: CATQRELSLQQYF
D gene: TRBD1; V gene: TRBV10-3; J gene: TRBJ1-3; clone size: .; CDR3 DNA: TGTGCCATCAGTGAGCCAACGGACAGGGGAAAAGTTCCTGGAAACACCATATATTTT; CDR3 protein: CAISEPTDRGKVPGNTIYF
D gene: TRBD1; V gene: TRBV9; J gene: TRBJ2-7; clone size: .; CDR3 DNA: TGTGCCAGCAGCCCGAGATGGGACAGGGGGAAACGCGAGCAGTACTTC; CDR3 protein: CASSPRWDRGKREQYF
D gene: TRBD1; V gene: TRBV7-9; J gene: TRBJ2-1; clone size: .; CDR3 DNA: TGTGCCAGCAGCACCCGACAGGGTACGAATGAGCAGTTCTTC; CDR3 protein: CASSTRQGTNEQFF
D gene: .; V gene: TRBV10-3; J gene: TRBJ1-6; clone size: .; CDR3 DNA: TGTGCCATTCGTACAGGGACCTTTGATTCACCCCTCCACTTT; CDR3 protein: CAIRTGTFDSPLHF
D gene: .; V gene: TRBV7-2; J gene: TRBJ2-1; clone size: .; CDR3 DNA: TGTGCCAGCACCCAGAGGGGTGGTAGCGGAAACAATGAGCAGTTCTTC; CDR3 protein: CASTQRGGSGNNEQFF
D gene: TRBD2; V gene: TRBV10-3; J gene: TRBJ2-7; clone size: .; CDR3 DNA: TGTGCCATCAGTGAGTCTGGTAGCGGGGGTCACGAGCAGTACTTC; CDR3 protein: CAISESGSGGHEQYF
D gene: TRBD2; V gene: TRBV10-1; J gene: TRBJ2-7; clone size: .; CDR3 DNA: TGCGCCAGCAGTGAGTACGCGGCTAGCGGGGGGAAGGACGAGCAGTACTTC; CDR3 protein: CASSEYAASGGKDEQYF
D gene: .; V gene: TRBV6-2/TRBV6-3; J gene: TRBJ1-2; clone size: few; CDR3 DNA: TGTGCCAGCAGTGCGGGCTCCCATGGCTACACCTTC; CDR3 protein: CASSAGSHGYTF
D gene: .; V gene: TRBV7-2; J gene: TRBJ2-1; clone size: once; CDR3 DNA: TGTGCCAGCAGCCCGTTTAATAATGAGCAGTTCTTC; CDR3 protein: CASSPFNNEQFF
D gene: TRBD1; V gene: TRBV2; J gene: TRBJ2-7; clone size: .; CDR3 DNA: TGTGCCAGCAGTTCGGGACAGGGACGTACCTACGAGCAGTACTTC; CDR3 protein: CASSSGQGRTYEQYF
D gene: TRBD1; V gene: TRBV7-3; J gene: TRBJ2-1; clone size: .; CDR3 DNA: TGTGCCAGCAGCCTAGGACAGGGGGCGAGTGAGCAGTTCTTC; CDR3 protein: CASSLGQGASEQFF
D gene: .; V gene: TRBV27; J gene: TRBJ2-3; clone size: .; CDR3 DNA: TGTGCCAGCAGTTCACAGGGTCGGGTTACAGATACGCAGTATTTT; CDR3 protein: CASSSQGRVTDTQYF
D gene: .; V gene: TRBV12-3/TRBV12-4; J gene: TRBJ1-2; clone size: .; CDR3 DNA: TGTGCCAGCAGGACAGAAAACTATGGCTACACCTTC; CDR3 protein: CASRTENYGYTF
D gene: .; V gene: TRBV6-5; J gene: TRBJ1-6; clone size: .; CDR3 DNA: TGTGCCAGCAGTTACTCGGGGGGGATTGGGTCACCCCTCCACTTT; CDR3 protein: CASSYSGGIGSPLHF
D gene: .; V gene: TRBV12-3/TRBV12-4; J gene: TRBJ1-2; clone size: .; CDR3 DNA: TGTGCCAGCAGTTTTAGTCGCTATGGCTACACCTTC; CDR3 protein: CASSFSRYGYTF
D gene: TRBD1; V gene: TRBV7-2; J gene: TRBJ1-5; clone size: .; CDR3 DNA: TGTGCCAGCAGCTTGGTGACAGGGGGCAATCAGCCCCAGCATTTT; CDR3 protein: CASSLVTGGNQPQHF
D gene: .; V gene: TRBV18; J gene: TRBJ1-2; clone size: few; CDR3 DNA: TGTGCCAGCTCACCAGGCGGCAGAAACTATGGCTACACCTTC; CDR3 protein: CASSPGGRNYGYTF
D gene: .; V gene: TRBV6-5; J gene: TRBJ2-1; clone size: once; CDR3 DNA: TGTGCCAGCAGTTATGGAGAGCAGGGGCAGTTCTTC; CDR3 protein: CASSYGEQGQFF
D gene: TRBD1; V gene: TRBV9; J gene: TRBJ2-7; clone size: .; CDR3 DNA: TGTGCCAGCAGCGCCGGACAGGGCCAACCCTACGAGCAGTACTTC; CDR3 protein: CASSAGQGQPYEQYF
D gene: .; V gene: TRBV7-6; J gene: TRBJ1-6; clone size: .; CDR3 DNA: TGTGCCAGCAGCTTAGCTGTAGGAGGGACTTCACCCCTCCACTTT; CDR3 protein: CASSLAVGGTSPLHF
D gene: .; V gene: TRBV6-6; J gene: TRBJ2-3; clone size: .; CDR3 DNA: TGTGCCAGCAGTCTATCAGGCTGGGAGGGGGGCGCAGATACGCAGTATTTT; CDR3 protein: CASSLSGWEGGADTQYF
D gene: TRBD1; V gene: TRBV15; J gene: TRBJ1-5; clone size: .; CDR3 DNA: TGTGCCACCAGCAGAGATAGGGACAGGGCTAGCAATCAGCCCCAGCATTTT; CDR3 protein: CATSRDRDRASNQPQHF
D gene: .; V gene: TRBV7-7; J gene: TRBJ2-5; clone size: once; CDR3 DNA: TGTGCTAGCAGCTTAGGGGGGACAAACCAAGAGACCCAGTACTTC; CDR3 protein: CASSLGGTNQETQYF
D gene: .; V gene: TRBV6-5; J gene: TRBJ1-2; clone size: .; CDR3 DNA: TGTGCCAGCAGAAACGGGGGGAAGAAGGACTATGGCTACACCTTC; CDR3 protein: CASRNGGKKDYGYTF
D gene: .; V gene: TRBV9; J gene: TRBJ2-2; clone size: .; CDR3 DNA: TGTGCCAGCAGCCGTACAGGGATCGGGGAGCTGTTTTTT; CDR3 protein: CASSRTGIGELFF
D gene: TRBD2; V gene: TRBV10-3; J gene: TRBJ2-3; clone size: .; CDR3 DNA: TGTGCCATCAATAAAGGGACTAGCGGTAGCACAGATACGCAGTATTTT; CDR3 protein: CAINKGTSGSTDTQYF
D gene: TRBD1; V gene: TRBV5-1; J gene: TRBJ1-2; clone size: .; CDR3 DNA: TGCGCCAGCAGACGGGGACAGTTCTATGGCTACACCTTC; CDR3 protein: CASRRGQFYGYTF
D gene: .; V gene: TRBV5-4; J gene: TRBJ1-4; clone size: .; CDR3 DNA: TGTGCCAGCAGCTTTGGCGGGGGAAACCATGAAAAACTGTTTTTT; CDR3 protein: CASSFGGGNHEKLFF
D gene: .; V gene: TRBV7-9; J gene: TRBJ1-1; clone size: few; CDR3 DNA: TGTGCCAGCAGCTTAGGGGAGTGGGGGAACACTGAAGCTTTCTTT; CDR3 protein: CASSLGEWGNTEAFF
D gene: TRBD1; V gene: TRBV6-5; J gene: TRBJ1-5; clone size: .; CDR3 DNA: TGTGCCAGCAGACCTACAGGGGGCTTCAATCAGCCCCAGCATTTT; CDR3 protein: CASRPTGGFNQPQHF
D gene: .; V gene: TRBV18; J gene: TRBJ2-4; clone size: .; CDR3 DNA: TGTGCCAGCTCACCACCGGGCAGGGCCAAAAACATTCAGTACTTC; CDR3 protein: CASSPPGRAKNIQYF
D gene: .; V gene: TRBV27; J gene: TRBJ1-2; clone size: .; CDR3 DNA: TGTGCCAGCAGTTTCACCCGGGACATGGACTATGGCTACACCTTC; CDR3 protein: CASSFTRDMDYGYTF
D gene: .; V gene: TRBV27; J gene: TRBJ2-7; clone size: .; CDR3 DNA: TGTGCCAGCAGCTGGAGGGCCTCCTACGAGCAGTACTTC; CDR3 protein: CASSWRASYEQYF
D gene: TRBD1; V gene: TRBV7-6; J gene: TRBJ2-1; clone size: .; CDR3 DNA: TGTGCCAGCAGCATCCGACAGGGGTCCTACAATGAGCAGTTCTTC; CDR3 protein: CASSIRQGSYNEQFF
D gene: TRBD1; V gene: TRBV7-9; J gene: TRBJ2-4; clone size: .; CDR3 DNA: TGTGCCAGCAGCTTACCCCAGGGGGAAGGAAACATTCAGTACTTC; CDR3 protein: CASSLPQGEGNIQYF
D gene: .; V gene: TRBV7-2; J gene: TRBJ2-7; clone size: .; CDR3 DNA: TGTGCCAGCAGCCCTATAAGGGGCAGGGAGTACTTC; CDR3 protein: CASSPIRGREYF
D gene: .; V gene: TRBV18; J gene: TRBJ1-4; clone size: once; CDR3 DNA: TGTGCCAGCTCACCTCGACACGACGATGAAAAACTGTTTTTT; CDR3 protein: CASSPRHDDEKLFF
D gene: .; V gene: TRBV28; J gene: TRBJ1-5; clone size: .; CDR3 DNA: TGTGCCAGCAGTTTCTCTAATCAGCCCCAGCATTTT; CDR3 protein: CASSFSNQPQHF
D gene: .; V gene: TRBV5-6; J gene: TRBJ1-4; clone size: once; CDR3 DNA: TGTGCCAGCAGCCCCACGGGGGGGGATACTTTGGTTTTT; CDR3 protein: CASSPTGGDTLVF
D gene: .; V gene: TRBV5-1; J gene: TRBJ1-4; clone size: .; CDR3 DNA: TGCGCCAGCAGCTTGGAGTCAGCAACTAATGAAAAACTGTTTTTT; CDR3 protein: CASSLESATNEKLFF